The entry below describes one T cell receptor (beta chain). The sample comes from a study of Ad26.COV2.S vaccination and SARS-CoV-2 variants. Across the whole study: It was the COV1001 Ad26.COV2.S trial arm that included the donor.

Generated by immunoSEQ multiplex PCR, the TCRdb table keeps only in-frame clones and is missing some. The sample lists about 460,000 clones, roughly 87% occurring once. Sample treatment: around 19 received Ad26.COV2.S at low or high dose, single or two shots; 5 received placebo; per-sample allocation not given. Repertoires come from day 63 after the first vaccine or placebo injection. As its vector, the vaccine had Ad26, which expressed Wuhan-strain SARS-CoV-2 spike. V was pared by 2 bases and J by 3 bases, with 11 bases between. CDR1 and CDR2 (germline): LNHDA, SQIVND (reference sequence). The CDR3 is made up of 15 amino acids.

The receptor was isolated from a person between 18 and 65 years old who received the Ad26.COV2.S COVID-19 vaccine or a placebo. V is TRBV19 and J is TRBJ1-5; D not certain. Specimen: peripheral blood, collected in a trial of Ad26.COV2.S vaccine versus placebo. CDR3 nucleotide sequence: TGTGCCAGTAGTATATCGGACGGTTACAATCAGCCCCAGCATTTT. The encoded protein is CASSISDGYNQPQHF.